Here is one T cell receptor (beta chain) with its context. What it recognizes is unknown. This sample stems from a study of cytomegalovirus exposure and HLA in healthy donors. Study-level findings and limits: The study labeled 164 TCR beta chains cytomegalovirus-associated. In most subjects, TCR beta sequences reportedly gave accurate predictions of HLA-A and HLA-B alleles.

The primer mix had 60 Vbeta and 13 Jbeta primers. Assay: immunoSEQ multiplex PCR; the TCRdb copy retains only in-frame clones and omits some. The repertoire holds approximately 210,000 clones, around nine tenths seen once, with roughly 1.9% in the top ten. Germline lookup yields CDR1 SGHTA and CDR2 FQGNSA. CDR3 length: 15 residues. V lost 5 bases, J lost 5 bases, and 11 bases stayed unmatched. This chain joins TRBV7-2 and TRBJ1-1; 7 bases are shared with TRBD1. The sample taken for sequencing was PBMCs. The sequence was collected from a woman under 30 in good health and CMV-seronegative. CDR3 coding DNA: TGTGCCAGCAGCCGGCCGACAGGGCTGGGTACTGAAGCTTTCTTT. This encodes CASSRPTGLGTEAFF.